The clone carrying this T cell receptor (beta chain) has just a few counts. Antigen: not known. Trimming shortened V by 4 bases and J by 1 base, and 12 bases separated the two germline ends. The CDR3 extends over 15 amino acids. CDR1 is SGHKS, CDR2 YYEKEE, per germline (reference sequence). Using its own MiXCR run on the 5' RACE reads, TCRdb lists one record per CDR3 protein. Among roughly 300,000 distinct CDR3 sequences, 8.2% were seen once, and the ten largest hold 20% to 25%. The sample comes from a study of T-cell memory formation after mild COVID-19. Background on the study: For the most part, TCR clusters were specific to one donor. General study findings and limits: That cross-reactive memory joined was suggested by some responding clones appearing in pre-infection memory. Clones shrinking between day 15 and 85 showed a balanced CD4/CD8 split, and those that grew later tilted toward CD4+.

The genes are TRBV5-5 and TRBJ1-5; no clear D. The receptor was derived from a man between 18 and 35 years old who had mild COVID-19 (a few samples of this study predate the infection). Cell type and time point are not known. The specimen sequenced was PBMCs or a T cell subset sorted from them (not recorded which). CDR3 in DNA: TGTGCCAGCAGCGAAGACGGAGTCAGCAATCAGCCCCAGCATTTT. Translating it yields CASSEDGVSNQPQHF.